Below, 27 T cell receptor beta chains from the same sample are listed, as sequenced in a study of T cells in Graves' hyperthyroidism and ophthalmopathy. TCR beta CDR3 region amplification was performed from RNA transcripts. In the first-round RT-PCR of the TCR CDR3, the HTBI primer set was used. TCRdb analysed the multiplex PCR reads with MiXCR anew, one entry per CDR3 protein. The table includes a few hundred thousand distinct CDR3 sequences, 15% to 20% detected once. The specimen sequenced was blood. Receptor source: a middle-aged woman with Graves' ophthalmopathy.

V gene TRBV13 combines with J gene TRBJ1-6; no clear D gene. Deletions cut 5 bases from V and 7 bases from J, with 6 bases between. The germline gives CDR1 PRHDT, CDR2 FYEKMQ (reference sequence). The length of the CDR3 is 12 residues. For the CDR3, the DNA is TGTGCCAGCAGCCAGGACAATTCACCCCTCCACTTT. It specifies CASSQDNSPLHF.

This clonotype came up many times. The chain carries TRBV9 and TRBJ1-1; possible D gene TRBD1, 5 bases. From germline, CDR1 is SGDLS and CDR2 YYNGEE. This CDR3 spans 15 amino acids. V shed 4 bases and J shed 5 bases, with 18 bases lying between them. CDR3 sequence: CASSPLQVPGTEAFF. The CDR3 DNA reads TGTGCCAGCAGCCCGCTACAGGTGCCGGGGACTGAAGCTTTCTTT.

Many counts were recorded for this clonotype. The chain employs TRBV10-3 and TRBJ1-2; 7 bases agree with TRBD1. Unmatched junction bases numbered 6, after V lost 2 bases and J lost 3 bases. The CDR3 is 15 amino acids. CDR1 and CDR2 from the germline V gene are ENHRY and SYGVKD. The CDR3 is CAISETWTGDYGYTF. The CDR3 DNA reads TGTGCCATCAGTGAGACTTGGACAGGCGACTATGGCTACACCTTC.

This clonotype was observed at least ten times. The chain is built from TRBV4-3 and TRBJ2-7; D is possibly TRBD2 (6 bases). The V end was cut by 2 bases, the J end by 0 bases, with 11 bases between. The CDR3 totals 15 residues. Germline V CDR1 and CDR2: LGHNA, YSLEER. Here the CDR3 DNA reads TGCGCCAGCAGCCAATCTCTAGCGTCCTCCTACGAGCAGTACTTC. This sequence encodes CASSQSLASSYEQYF.

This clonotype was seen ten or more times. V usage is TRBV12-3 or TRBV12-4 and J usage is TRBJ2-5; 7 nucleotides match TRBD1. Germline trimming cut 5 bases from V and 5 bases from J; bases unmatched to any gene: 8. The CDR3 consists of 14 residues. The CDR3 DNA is TGTGCCAGCAGTCGACAGGGATTCTACGAGACCCAGTACTTC. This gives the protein CASSRQGFYETQYF.

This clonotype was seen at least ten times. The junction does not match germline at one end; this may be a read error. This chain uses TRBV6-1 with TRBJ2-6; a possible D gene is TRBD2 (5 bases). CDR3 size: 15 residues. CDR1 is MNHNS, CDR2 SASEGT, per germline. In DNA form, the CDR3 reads TGTGCCAGCAGTGTAAACGGGTTTGCGGGTAACGGCAATCCTTTC. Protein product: CASSVNGFAGNGNPF.

CDR3 sequence (DNA): TGTGCCAGCAGCTTAGACTCCAGGGAGACACCCGAAGCTTTCTTT. It encodes CASSLDSRETPEAFF. V is TRBV11-2 and J is TRBJ1-1; tentative D call: TRBD1 (5 bases). The CDR3 consists of 15 residues. Germline CDR1 reads SGHAT; CDR2 reads FQNNGV. Trimming took 0 bases from V and 8 from J, leaving 16 bases between them.

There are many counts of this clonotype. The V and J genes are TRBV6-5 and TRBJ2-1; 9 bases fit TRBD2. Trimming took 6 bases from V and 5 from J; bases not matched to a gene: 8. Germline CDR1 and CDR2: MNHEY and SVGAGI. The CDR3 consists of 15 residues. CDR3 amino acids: CASSRRTSENNEQFF. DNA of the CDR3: TGTGCCAGCAGCCGGAGGACTAGCGAAAACAATGAGCAGTTCTTC.

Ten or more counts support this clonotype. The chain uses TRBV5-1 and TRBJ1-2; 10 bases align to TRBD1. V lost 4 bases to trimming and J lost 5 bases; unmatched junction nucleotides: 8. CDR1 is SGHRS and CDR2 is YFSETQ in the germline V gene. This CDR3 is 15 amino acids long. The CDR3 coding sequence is TGCGCCAGCAGCCCAGGGACAGGGGACCCATATGGCTACACCTTC. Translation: CASSPGTGDPYGYTF. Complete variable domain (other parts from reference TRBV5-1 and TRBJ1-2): KAGVTQTPRYLIKTRGQQVTLSCSPISGHRSVSWYQQTPGQGLQFLFEYFSETQRNKGNFPGRFSGRQFSNSRSEMNVSTLELGDSALYLCASSPGTGDPYGYTFGSGTRLTVV.

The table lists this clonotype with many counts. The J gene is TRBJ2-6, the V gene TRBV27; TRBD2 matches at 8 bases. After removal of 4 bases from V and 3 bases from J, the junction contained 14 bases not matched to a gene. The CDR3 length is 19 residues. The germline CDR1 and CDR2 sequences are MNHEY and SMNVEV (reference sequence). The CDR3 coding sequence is TGTGCCAGCAGTTACCTGACTAGCGCAGCGTTCGGTGGGGCCAACGTCCTGACTTTC. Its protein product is CASSYLTSAAFGGANVLTF.

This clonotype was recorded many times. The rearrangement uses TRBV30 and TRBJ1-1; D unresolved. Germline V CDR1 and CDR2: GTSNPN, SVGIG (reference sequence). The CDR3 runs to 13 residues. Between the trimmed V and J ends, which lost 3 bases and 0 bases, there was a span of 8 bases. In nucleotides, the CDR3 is TGTGCCTGGAGCCAATACATGAACACTGAAGCTTTCTTT. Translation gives CAWSQYMNTEAFF.

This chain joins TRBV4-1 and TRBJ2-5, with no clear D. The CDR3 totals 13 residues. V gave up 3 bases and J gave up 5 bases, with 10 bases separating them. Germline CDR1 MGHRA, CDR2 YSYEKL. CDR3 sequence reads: CASSHPDGETQYF. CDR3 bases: TGCGCCAGCAGCCATCCCGATGGCGAGACCCAGTACTTC.

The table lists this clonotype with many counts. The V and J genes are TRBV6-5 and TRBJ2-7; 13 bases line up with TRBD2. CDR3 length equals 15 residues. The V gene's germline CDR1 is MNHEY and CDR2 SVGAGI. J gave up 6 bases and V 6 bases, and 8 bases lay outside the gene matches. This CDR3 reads CASSPDGLAGAEQYF. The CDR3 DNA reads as TGTGCCAGCAGCCCTGACGGACTAGCGGGAGCCGAGCAGTACTTC.

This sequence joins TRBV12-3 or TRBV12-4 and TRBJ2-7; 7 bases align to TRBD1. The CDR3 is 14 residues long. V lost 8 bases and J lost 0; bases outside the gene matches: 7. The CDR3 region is CASGPRQGSYEQYF. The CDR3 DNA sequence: TGTGCCAGCGGTCCAAGACAGGGCTCCTACGAGCAGTACTTC.

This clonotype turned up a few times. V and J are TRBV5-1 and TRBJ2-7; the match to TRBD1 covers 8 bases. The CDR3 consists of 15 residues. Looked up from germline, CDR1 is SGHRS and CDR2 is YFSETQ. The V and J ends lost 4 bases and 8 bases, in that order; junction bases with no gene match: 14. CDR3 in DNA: TGCGCCAGCAGCAGACAGACAGGGGCTTTTGCCAAGCAGTACTTC. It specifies CASSRQTGAFAKQYF.

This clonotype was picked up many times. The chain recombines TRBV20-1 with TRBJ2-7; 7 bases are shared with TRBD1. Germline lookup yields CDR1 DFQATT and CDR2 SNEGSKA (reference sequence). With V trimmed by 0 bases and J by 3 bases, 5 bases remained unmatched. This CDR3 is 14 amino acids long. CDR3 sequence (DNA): TGCAGTGCTAGAGACCCTGGGACAGACTACGAGCAGTACTTC. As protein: CSARDPGTDYEQYF.

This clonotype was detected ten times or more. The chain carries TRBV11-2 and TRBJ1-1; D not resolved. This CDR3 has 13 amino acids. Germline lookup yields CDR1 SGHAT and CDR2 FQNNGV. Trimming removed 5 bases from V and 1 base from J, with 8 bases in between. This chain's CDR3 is CASSRRSNTEAFF. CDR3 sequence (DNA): TGTGCCAGCAGCCGTCGGTCGAACACTGAAGCTTTCTTT. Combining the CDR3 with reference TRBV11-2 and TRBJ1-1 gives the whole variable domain EAGVAQSPRYKIIEKRQSVAFWCNPISGHATLYWYQQILGQGPKLLIQFQNNGVVDDSQLPKDRFSAERLKGVDSTLKIQPAKLEDSAVYLCASSRRSNTEAFFGQGTRLTVV.

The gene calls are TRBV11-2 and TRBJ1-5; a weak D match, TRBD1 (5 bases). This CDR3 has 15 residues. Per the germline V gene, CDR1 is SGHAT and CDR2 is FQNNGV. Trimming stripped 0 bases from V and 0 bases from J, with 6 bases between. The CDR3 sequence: CASSLDRVSNQPQHF. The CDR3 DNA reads TGTGCCAGCAGCTTAGACAGGGTTAGCAATCAGCCCCAGCATTTT.

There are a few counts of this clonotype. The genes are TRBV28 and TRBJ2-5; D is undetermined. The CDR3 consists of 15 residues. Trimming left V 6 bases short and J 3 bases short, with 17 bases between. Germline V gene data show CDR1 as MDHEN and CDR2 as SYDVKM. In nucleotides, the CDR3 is TGTGCCAGCAGCCCCGCTCTCGGGCGTAAAGAGACCCAGTACTTC. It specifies CASSPALGRKETQYF.

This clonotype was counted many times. The CDR3 DNA sequence: TGTGCCTGGAGTGTCGGGTCATTATCTGGGGCCAACGTCCTGACTTTC. Translating it yields CAWSVGSLSGANVLTF. The J gene is TRBJ2-6, the V gene TRBV30; D unresolved. The germline V gene encodes CDR1 GTSNPN and CDR2 SVGIG (reference sequence). CDR3 length: 16 amino acids. V was trimmed by 0 bases and J by 1 base, leaving 10 bases between them.

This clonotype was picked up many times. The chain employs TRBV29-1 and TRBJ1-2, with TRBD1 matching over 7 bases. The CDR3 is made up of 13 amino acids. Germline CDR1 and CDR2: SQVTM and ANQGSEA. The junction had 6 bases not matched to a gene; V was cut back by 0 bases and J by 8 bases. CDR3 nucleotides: TGCAGCGTTGAAGATGGACAGGTATCCGGCTACACCTTC. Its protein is CSVEDGQVSGYTF.

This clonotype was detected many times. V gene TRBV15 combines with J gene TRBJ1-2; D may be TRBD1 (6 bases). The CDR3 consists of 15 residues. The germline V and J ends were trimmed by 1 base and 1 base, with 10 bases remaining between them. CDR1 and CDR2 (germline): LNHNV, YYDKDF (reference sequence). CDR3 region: CATSRGGAGNYGYTF. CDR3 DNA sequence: TGTGCCACCAGCAGAGGGGGGGCTGGTAACTATGGCTACACCTTC.

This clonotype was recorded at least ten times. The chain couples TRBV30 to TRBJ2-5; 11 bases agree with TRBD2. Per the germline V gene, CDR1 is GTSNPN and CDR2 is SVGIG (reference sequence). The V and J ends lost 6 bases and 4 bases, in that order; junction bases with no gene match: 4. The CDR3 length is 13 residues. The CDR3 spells CACPLAGGETQYF. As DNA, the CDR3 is TGTGCCTGCCCCCTAGCGGGAGGAGAGACCCAGTACTTC.

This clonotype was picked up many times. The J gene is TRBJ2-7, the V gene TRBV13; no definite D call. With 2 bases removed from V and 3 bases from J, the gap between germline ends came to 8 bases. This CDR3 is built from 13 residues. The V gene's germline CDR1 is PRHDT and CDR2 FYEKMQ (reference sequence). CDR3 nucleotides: TGTGCCAGCAGCTTACAGATCAGCTACGAGCAGTACTTC. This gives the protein CASSLQISYEQYF.

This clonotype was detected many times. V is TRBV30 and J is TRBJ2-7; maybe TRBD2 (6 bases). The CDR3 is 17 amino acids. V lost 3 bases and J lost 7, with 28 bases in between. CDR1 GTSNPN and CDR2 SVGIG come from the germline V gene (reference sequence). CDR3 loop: CAWSAPGREGYYVEQYF. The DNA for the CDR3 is TGTGCCTGGAGCGCACCTGGGCGGGAAGGATACTACGTGGAGCAGTACTTC.

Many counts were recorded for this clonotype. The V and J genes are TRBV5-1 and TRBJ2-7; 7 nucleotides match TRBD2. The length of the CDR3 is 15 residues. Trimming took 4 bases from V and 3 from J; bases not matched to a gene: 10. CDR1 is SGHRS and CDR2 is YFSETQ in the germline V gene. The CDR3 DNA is TGCGCCAGCAGCCCGGGCGGGAGCTTGAACTACGAGCAGTACTTC. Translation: CASSPGGSLNYEQYF.

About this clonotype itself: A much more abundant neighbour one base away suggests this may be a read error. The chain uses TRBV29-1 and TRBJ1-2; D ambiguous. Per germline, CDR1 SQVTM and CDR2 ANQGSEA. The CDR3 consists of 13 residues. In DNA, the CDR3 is TGCAGCGTTGATGTTACGGTGGGAGGAGGCTGCACCTTC. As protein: CSVDVTVGGGCTF.